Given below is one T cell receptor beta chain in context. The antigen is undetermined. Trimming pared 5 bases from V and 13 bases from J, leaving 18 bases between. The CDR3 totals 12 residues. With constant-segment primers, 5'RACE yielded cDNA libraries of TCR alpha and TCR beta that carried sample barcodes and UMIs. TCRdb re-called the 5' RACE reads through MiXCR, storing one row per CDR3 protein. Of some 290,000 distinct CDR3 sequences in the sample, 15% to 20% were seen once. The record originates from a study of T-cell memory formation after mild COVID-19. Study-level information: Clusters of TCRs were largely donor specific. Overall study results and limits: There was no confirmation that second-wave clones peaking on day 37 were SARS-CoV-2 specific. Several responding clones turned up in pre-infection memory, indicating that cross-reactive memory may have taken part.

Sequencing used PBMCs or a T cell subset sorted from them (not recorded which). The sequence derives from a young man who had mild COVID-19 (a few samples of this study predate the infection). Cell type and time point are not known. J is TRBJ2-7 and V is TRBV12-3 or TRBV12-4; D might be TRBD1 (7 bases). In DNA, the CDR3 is TGTGCCAGCAGTCTTCAACGGCAGGGGGGATACTTC. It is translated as CASSLQRQGGYF.